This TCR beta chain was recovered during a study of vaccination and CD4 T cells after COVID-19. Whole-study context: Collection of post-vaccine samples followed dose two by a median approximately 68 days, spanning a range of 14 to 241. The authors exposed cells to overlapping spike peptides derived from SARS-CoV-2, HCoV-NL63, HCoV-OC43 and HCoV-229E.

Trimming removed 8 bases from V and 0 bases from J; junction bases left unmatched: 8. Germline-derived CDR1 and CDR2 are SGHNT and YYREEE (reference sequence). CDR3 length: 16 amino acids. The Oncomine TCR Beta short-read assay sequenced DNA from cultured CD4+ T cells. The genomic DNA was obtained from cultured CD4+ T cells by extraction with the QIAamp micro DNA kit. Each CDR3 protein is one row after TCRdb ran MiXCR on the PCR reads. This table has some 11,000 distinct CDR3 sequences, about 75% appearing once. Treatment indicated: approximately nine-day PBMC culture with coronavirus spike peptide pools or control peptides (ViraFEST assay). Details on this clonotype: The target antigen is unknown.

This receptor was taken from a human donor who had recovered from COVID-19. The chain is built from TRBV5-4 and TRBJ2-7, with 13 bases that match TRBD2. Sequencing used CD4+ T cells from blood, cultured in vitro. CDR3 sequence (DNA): TGTGCCAGTACTAGCGGGGGGGCAACCAGCTCCTACGAGCAGTACTTC. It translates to CASTSGGATSSYEQYF.